This T cell receptor beta chain was recovered during a study of Ad26.COV2.S vaccination and SARS-CoV-2 variants. Whole-study results and caveats: The TCR-based breadth and depth measures might underestimate overall T cell responses. Relative to placebo recipients, vaccine recipients exhibited elevated spike-specific TCR breadth. A substantial breadth of spike-specific CD8+ and CD4+ T cell responses after vaccination has been reported.

The CDR3 runs 13 residues. Trimming removed 4 bases from V and 2 bases from J, with 9 bases in between. Sequenced by immunoSEQ multiplex PCR; TCRdb stores in-frame clones only, minus some. The data contain under 150,000 clones, about nine tenths of them singletons. Points on this clone: Its antigen is not identified.

This TCR derives from a human donor who had recovered from COVID-19. Source: peripheral blood, taken after recovery from COVID-19. The J gene is TRBJ2-7, the V gene TRBV12-3 or TRBV12-4; the D is unclear. CDR3 region: CASSSGPAYEQYF. The CDR3 nucleotides read TGTGCCAGCAGTTCTGGACCCGCCTACGAGCAGTACTTC.